These 23 T cell receptor beta chains came from one sample sequenced in a study of blood T cell repertoires in COVID-19. The protocol was immunoSEQ multiplex PCR, while the TCRdb copy is restricted to in-frame clones and leaves out a portion. The data contain 50,000 to 65,000 clones, less than 90% of them singletons. The specimen was peripheral blood. The receptors were gathered from a man in his sixties with COVID-19, enrolled during active disease.

V is TRBV5-1 and J is TRBJ2-5, with D perhaps TRBD1 (5 bases). CDR3 length: 15 amino acids. Deletions cut 2 bases from V and 3 bases from J, with 14 bases between. Germline loops: CDR1 SGHRS, CDR2 YFSETQ. The CDR3 nucleotides are TGCGCCAGCAGCTTCAATAGGGGCTACGAAGAGACCCAGTACTTC. Its protein is CASSFNRGYEETQYF.

The chain combines TRBV21-1 with TRBJ2-1; the D call in the table, TRBD2, was not verified against the DNA. TRBV21-1 corresponds to a pseudogene. The CDR3 has 14 residues. CDR3 sequence: CASSRRSNHNEQFF. The CDR3 DNA is TGTGCCAGCAGCCGTCGGAGTAATCACAATGAGCAGTTCTTC.

This clone was seen more than once but under ten times. The chain recombines TRBV10-3 with TRBJ1-1; the match to TRBD1 covers 9 bases. Losses at the gene ends were 7 bases for V and 5 bases for J; bases not matched to a gene: 5. From germline, CDR1 is ENHRY and CDR2 SYGVKD. The CDR3 totals 13 residues. The CDR3 reads CAITRTGDTEAFF. The DNA for the CDR3 is TGTGCCATCACTAGGACAGGGGATACTGAAGCTTTCTTT.

The V and J genes are TRBV3-1 (or the pseudogene TRBV3-2) and TRBJ1-3, with D possibly being TRBD1 (6 bases). Germline lookup yields CDR1 LGHDT and CDR2 YNNKEL (reference sequence). V lost 5 bases to trimming and J lost 5 bases, with 13 bases between them. This CDR3 has 14 amino acids. This CDR3 is CASSVAGGRNTIYF. In DNA, the CDR3 is TGTGCCAGCAGCGTTGCGGGGGGCCGAAACACCATATATTTT.

Remarks on this clone: Other nucleotide sequences from this sample produce the same CDR3. The gene calls are TRBV10-2 and TRBJ2-7; 8 bases line up with TRBD2. From germline, CDR1 is WSHSY and CDR2 SAAADI. Trimming removed 5 bases from V and 2 bases from J; junction bases left unmatched: 5. The CDR3 has 14 residues. The CDR3 here is CASSFTSGPYEQYF. In DNA, the CDR3 is TGCGCCAGCAGTTTTACTAGCGGACCCTACGAGCAGTACTTC.

The J gene is TRBJ1-2, the V gene TRBV7-2; the D is unclear. V was clipped by 4 bases and J by 3 bases, with 9 bases between them. CDR1 and CDR2 from the germline V gene are SGHTA and FQGNSA. The CDR3 sequence is 13 residues long. The CDR3 spells CASSSARDYGYTF. The CDR3 DNA sequence: TGTGCCAGCAGCTCAGCTAGAGACTATGGCTACACCTTC.

The V gene is TRBV24-1, the J gene TRBJ2-2; D might be TRBD2 (6 bases). Germline CDR1 reads KGHDR; CDR2 reads SFDVKD. The germline V and J ends were trimmed by 5 bases and 9 bases, with 12 bases remaining between them. The CDR3 totals 13 residues. The CDR3 DNA sequence: TGTGCCACCAGTGGGGAGGTCCTGTGGGAGCTGTTTTTT. It is translated as CATSGEVLWELFF.

The chain combines TRBV7-9 with TRBJ1-4; no clear D. CDR3 length: 13 residues. The V and J ends lost 4 bases and 5 bases respectively, with 8 bases between them. Germline V gives CDR1 SEHNR, CDR2 FQNEAQ (reference sequence). The CDR3 is CASSSTGNEKLFF. For the CDR3, the DNA is TGTGCCAGCAGCTCGACGGGGAATGAAAAACTGTTTTTT.

This clone was picked up a small number of times. This chain uses TRBV3-1 (or the pseudogene TRBV3-2) with TRBJ2-1, with D possibly being TRBD1 (5 bases). Germline V gives CDR1 LGHDT, CDR2 YNNKEL (reference sequence). Trimming took 4 bases from V and 9 from J, leaving 16 bases between them. The CDR3 spans 14 residues. The CDR3, as DNA: TGTGCCAGCAGCCGACTGGGCAGGGCTGGTGAGCAGTTCTTC. It encodes CASSRLGRAGEQFF.

The chain links TRBV7-9 to TRBJ1-6, with D hard to call. The CDR3 extends over 14 amino acids. Trimming shortened V by 3 bases and J by 3 bases, and 6 bases separated the two germline ends. CDR1 is SEHNR and CDR2 is FQNEAQ in the germline V gene (reference sequence). For the CDR3, the DNA is TGTGCCAGCAGCTTCGACAACTATAATTCACCCCTCCACTTT. Amino acid sequence: CASSFDNYNSPLHF.

CDR3 protein: CASSRSTTGRAQPQHF. CDR3 DNA sequence: TGTGCCAGCAGTCGGTCCACCACAGGGAGGGCTCAGCCCCAGCATTTT. V gene TRBV6-6 combines with J gene TRBJ1-5; D is perhaps TRBD1 (6 bases). The CDR3 spans 16 residues. V was clipped by 5 bases and J by 6 bases, with 20 bases between them. Germline V gives CDR1 MNHNY, CDR2 SVGAGI (reference sequence).

This clone is medium-sized (0.01 to 0.1%) within its sample. The V gene is TRBV2, the J gene TRBJ1-5; TRBD1 matches 7 bases. Germline V gives CDR1 SNHLY, CDR2 FYNNEI. V shed 3 bases, J shed 1 base, and the junction held 6 bases outside the gene matches. The CDR3 runs to 16 residues. As DNA, the CDR3 is TGTGCCAGCAGTGAGCAGGGGGGATTGAGCAATCAGCCCCAGCATTTT. It is translated as CASSEQGGLSNQPQHF.

The V gene is TRBV11-2, the J gene TRBJ2-1; TRBD2 aligns across 8 bases. Germline CDR1 SGHAT, CDR2 FQNNGV. After removal of 3 bases from V and 1 base from J, the junction contained 8 bases not matched to a gene. The CDR3 loop spans 17 amino acids. The CDR3 DNA reads TGTGCCAGCAGCTTGAGGGCCGGGACTAGTTCCTACAATGAGCAGTTCTTC. Translation gives CASSLRAGTSSYNEQFF. Full variable domain (missing parts from reference TRBV11-2 and TRBJ2-1): EAGVAQSPRYKIIEKRQSVAFWCNPISGHATLYWYQQILGQGPKLLIQFQNNGVVDDSQLPKDRFSAERLKGVDSTLKIQPAKLEDSAVYLCASSLRAGTSSYNEQFFGPGTRLTVL.

The chain recombines TRBV19 with TRBJ1-5; D gene uncertain. CDR1 LNHDA and CDR2 SQIVND come from the germline V gene (reference sequence). The CDR3 runs 12 residues. Trimming stripped 9 bases from V and 6 bases from J, with 12 bases between. CDR3 protein: CASTNLGQPQHF. The CDR3, as DNA: TGTGCCAGCACCAACCTAGGTCAGCCCCAGCATTTT.

The rearrangement links TRBV6-6 to TRBJ2-4; 9 bases agree with TRBD1. V lost 5 bases and J lost 8; bases outside the gene matches: 19. The CDR3 is made up of 18 amino acids. From germline, CDR1 is MNHNY and CDR2 SVGAGI (reference sequence). The CDR3 DNA reads TGTGCCAGCAGTCAGGGGATCGCACAGGGGGCGCAATGGGACATTCAGTACTTC. It translates to CASSQGIAQGAQWDIQYF.

This sequence joins TRBV2 and TRBJ1-5, with D tentatively TRBD1 (5 bases). Looked up from germline, CDR1 is SNHLY and CDR2 is FYNNEI. Trimming cost V 9 bases and J 3 bases, with 15 bases left between them. The CDR3 totals 14 residues. In nucleotides, the CDR3 is TGTGCCAGTACACAGACAGATTCCAATCAGCCCCAGCATTTT. It specifies CASTQTDSNQPQHF.

This sequence joins TRBV5-1 and TRBJ1-1, with unresolved D. Germline V CDR1 and CDR2: SGHRS, YFSETQ. V was pared by 1 base and J by 1 base, with 8 bases between. This CDR3 is 14 amino acids long. The DNA of the CDR3 is TGCGCCAGCAGCTTGTCAGGCTCGAACACTGAAGCTTTCTTT. This codes for CASSLSGSNTEAFF.

The rearrangement links TRBV5-6 to TRBJ2-2, with 12 bases fitting TRBD1. J lost 7 bases, V lost 5 bases, and 3 bases had no gene match. The CDR3 extends over 14 amino acids. Germline V lookup: CDR1 SGHDT, CDR2 YYEEEE. CDR3 bases: TGTGCCAGCAGATGGGACAGGGGGCACGGGGAGCTGTTTTTT. Protein: CASRWDRGHGELFF.

J is TRBJ2-5 and V is TRBV19; 9 nucleotides line up with TRBD1. The V and J ends lost 5 bases and 8 bases, in that order; junction bases with no gene match: 12. The CDR3 consists of 15 residues. Germline CDR1 reads LNHDA; CDR2 reads SQIVND (reference sequence). CDR3 amino acids: CASSPIGQGKETQYF. The CDR3 bases are TGTGCCAGTAGTCCTATTGGACAGGGGAAGGAAACCCAGTACTTC.

The chain employs TRBV19 and TRBJ1-2, with a weak D call TRBD1 (5 bases). Germline V gene data show CDR1 as LNHDA and CDR2 as SQIVND (reference sequence). The CDR3 consists of 13 residues. The V and J ends lost 7 bases and 0 bases respectively, with 9 bases between them. DNA of the CDR3: TGTGCCAGTAAAACAGGACCTAACTATGGCTACACCTTC. It translates to CASKTGPNYGYTF.

This clone was detected only a few times. The chain combines TRBV11-2 with TRBJ2-4; weak D call: TRBD2 (5 bases). Germline V gives CDR1 SGHAT, CDR2 FQNNGV. The CDR3 loop spans 16 amino acids. Deletions cut 5 bases from V and 1 base from J, with 15 bases between. In nucleotides, the CDR3 is TGTGCCAGCAGCCCCTGGCTGGCGGGCGCCAAAAACATTCAGTACTTC. This gives the protein CASSPWLAGAKNIQYF.

This chain joins TRBV12-5 and TRBJ1-4, with 7 bases that match TRBD1. The CDR3 is 17 residues long. In germline, CDR1 is LGHNT, CDR2 FRNRAP. J was trimmed by 7 bases and V by 1 base; bases with no gene match: 12. CDR3 nucleotide sequence: TGTGCTAGTGGTTTGGCACTTGGCTCCGGGACAGCTGAAAAACTGTTTTTT. Amino acids: CASGLALGSGTAEKLFF.

This chain links TRBV24-1 with TRBJ2-1; TRBD2 matches 8 bases. Germline CDR1 and CDR2: KGHDR and SFDVKD. The junction had 3 bases not matched to a gene; V was cut back by 1 base and J by 8 bases. The CDR3 spans 14 residues. CDR3 sequence (DNA): TGTGCCACCAGTGATTTCGGGACTAGATATGAGCAGTTCTTC. Residues: CATSDFGTRYEQFF.